This T cell receptor beta chain was retrieved from a study of shared clonotypes between healthy human individuals. The donor cohort consisted entirely of Caucasian adults residing in Nashville, Tennessee. CD45RA+ naive and CD45RA-negative memory subsets were separated from CD4+ cells. Germline CDR1 and CDR2: SNHLY and FYNNEI. The V and J ends lost 8 bases and 1 base respectively, with 11 bases between them. The CDR3 extends over 13 amino acids. To note about this clone: Its antigen is as yet unknown.

Study-wide results and caveats: In contrast to clonotypes shared by all four donors, non-shared clonotypes had lower generation probabilities. Represented genetic and exposure-history diversity was restricted by having few donors.

Libraries were prepared by immunoSEQ multiplex PCR; TCRdb keeps only in-frame clonotypes and omits some of them. The table records more than 1.2 million clones, 98% of them present only once. The sample taken for sequencing was naive CD4+ T cells sorted from blood. Subset meaning: CD45RA+ positively selected. The source of this sequence is a man aged 25 to 45 in good health. This chain uses TRBV2 with TRBJ1-1; D not resolved. The DNA for the CDR3 is TGTGCCAGCGGTGGAACTGCGAACACTGAAGCTTTCTTT. It is translated as CASGGTANTEAFF.